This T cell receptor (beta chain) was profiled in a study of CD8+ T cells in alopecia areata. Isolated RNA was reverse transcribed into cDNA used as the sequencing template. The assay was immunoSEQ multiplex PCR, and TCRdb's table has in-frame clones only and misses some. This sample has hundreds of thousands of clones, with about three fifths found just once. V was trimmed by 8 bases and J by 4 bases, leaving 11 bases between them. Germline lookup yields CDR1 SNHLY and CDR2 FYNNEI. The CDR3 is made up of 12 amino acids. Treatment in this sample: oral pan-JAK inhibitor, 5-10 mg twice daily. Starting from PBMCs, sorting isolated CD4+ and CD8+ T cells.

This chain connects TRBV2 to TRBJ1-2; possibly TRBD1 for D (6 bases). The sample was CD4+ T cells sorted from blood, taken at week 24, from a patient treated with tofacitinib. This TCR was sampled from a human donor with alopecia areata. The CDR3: CASGGQSYGYTF. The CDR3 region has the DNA TGTGCCAGCGGGGGACAAAGCTATGGCTACACCTTC.